Listed here are 29 T cell receptor beta chains from one sample, sequenced in a study of blood T cell repertoires in COVID-19. Repertoires were generated with immunoSEQ multiplex PCR, while TCRdb's copy carries only in-frame clones and drops some. The sample records about 260,000 clones, 86% being singletons. Sequenced material: peripheral blood. These receptors all come from a man aged 35 to 55 with active or convalescent COVID-19.

The CDR3 nucleotides read TGTGCCAGTAGTATCGACAGTTCACCCCTCCACTTT. Protein sequence: CASSIDSSPLHF. The chain carries TRBV19 and TRBJ1-6; D may be TRBD1 (5 bases). Trimming shortened V by 3 bases and J by 9 bases, and 6 bases separated the two germline ends. Germline CDR1 reads LNHDA; CDR2 reads SQIVND (reference sequence). The CDR3 totals 12 residues.

The rearrangement links TRBV19 to TRBJ1-5, with a weak D call TRBD1 (5 bases). Trimming cost V 3 bases and J 4 bases, with 16 bases left between them. CDR3 length equals 16 residues. The germline CDR1 and CDR2 sequences are LNHDA and SQIVND (reference sequence). The CDR3, as DNA: TGTGCCAGTAGTATCCTCCTCACTCCAGGGAATCAGCCCCAGCATTTT. Its translation is CASSILLTPGNQPQHF.

This chain uses TRBV28 with TRBJ1-5; 8 bases line up with TRBD1. The germline V gene encodes CDR1 MDHEN and CDR2 SYDVKM. V gave up 6 bases and J gave up 6 bases; unmatched junction bases: 13. The CDR3 is 16 residues long. DNA for the CDR3: TGTGCCAGCAGCCCGCGGACAGGGCCTTCGGGTCAGCCCCAGCATTTT. Translation gives CASSPRTGPSGQPQHF.

The chain is built from TRBV6-5 and TRBJ2-7, with D possibly TRBD1 on 6 matching bases. V was pared by 2 bases and J by 6 bases, with 17 bases between. The CDR3 extends over 15 amino acids. Germline V gives CDR1 MNHEY, CDR2 SVGAGI. The CDR3 DNA is TGTGCCAGCAGTTACGGAGGTACAGGGTTGAGCGAGCAGTACTTC. Protein product: CASSYGGTGLSEQYF.

This clone appeared a single time. V is TRBV11-2 and J is TRBJ1-4; a weak D match, TRBD1 (5 bases). V was cut by 4 bases and J by 6 bases, with 12 bases left in between. This CDR3 has 14 residues. Germline CDR1 reads SGHAT; CDR2 reads FQNNGV. The CDR3 protein is CASSSGQGDEKLFF. The CDR3 DNA reads as TGTGCCAGCAGCTCGGGTCAGGGCGATGAAAAACTGTTTTTT.

J is TRBJ2-3 and V is TRBV4-2; 13 positions match TRBD2. The trim removed 5 bases at V and 5 bases at J, leaving 7 bases unmatched. In germline, CDR1 is LGHNA, CDR2 YNFKEQ. The CDR3 extends over 16 amino acids. Here the CDR3 DNA reads TGTGCCAGCAGCTCTACCGGGACTAGCGGGGAAGATACGCAGTATTTT. Translated: CASSSTGTSGEDTQYF.

The chain employs TRBV19 and TRBJ1-1, with D maybe TRBD1 (5 bases). Trimming stripped 9 bases from V and 5 bases from J, with 10 bases between. The length of the CDR3 is 11 residues. Germline V gene lookup returns CDR1 LNHDA and CDR2 SQIVND (reference sequence). In nucleotides, the CDR3 is TGTGCCAGCAGGGAAAGGACTGAAGCTTTCTTT. Protein: CASRERTEAFF.

This sequence joins TRBV6-5 and TRBJ1-6, with D perhaps matching TRBD1 (6 bases). Trimming cost V 7 bases and J 7 bases, with 17 bases left between them. Germline-derived CDR1 and CDR2 are MNHEY and SVGAGI. The CDR3 sequence is 15 residues long. The CDR3 bases are TGTGCCAGCACCCCGGGGACACCCACCAATTCACCCCTCCACTTT. Its translation is CASTPGTPTNSPLHF.

CDR3 DNA: TGTGCCAGCAGCTCCCGCGGGACGGAATACAATGAGCAGTTCTTC. It codes for CASSSRGTEYNEQFF. The chain combines TRBV9 with TRBJ2-1; D perhaps matches TRBD2 (6 bases). Germline V gene sequence: CDR1 SGDLS, CDR2 YYNGEE. This CDR3 contains 15 residues. V was pared by 4 bases and J by 4 bases, with 15 bases between.

The rearrangement links TRBV5-6 to TRBJ1-2; D perhaps matches TRBD1 (6 bases). This CDR3 spans 13 amino acids. Trimming removed 2 bases from V and 4 bases from J, with 9 bases in between. Germline V gene data show CDR1 as SGHDT and CDR2 as YYEEEE. The CDR3 coding sequence is TGTGCCAGCAGCTTTGGACAGTCCTATGGCTACACCTTC. Its translation is CASSFGQSYGYTF.

The CDR3 DNA follows: TGTGCCAGCAGTTTGGGACAGGGGGCAGGGAACACTGAAGCTTTCTTT. Amino acids: CASSLGQGAGNTEAFF. The chain has TRBV6-5 and TRBJ1-1; 12 nucleotides align to TRBD1. The ends lost 4 bases at V and 1 base at J; junction bases unmatched: 4. The CDR3 is made up of 16 amino acids. Germline lookup yields CDR1 MNHEY and CDR2 SVGAGI.

The chain combines TRBV6-2 or TRBV6-3 with TRBJ2-7, with TRBD1 matching 7 bases. In germline, CDR1 is MNHEY, CDR2 SVGEGT. The CDR3 extends over 14 amino acids. V was pared by 0 bases and J by 5 bases, with 4 bases of the junction left unmatched. CDR3 protein: CASSYSTGMNEQYF. CDR3 sequence (DNA): TGTGCCAGCAGTTACTCGACAGGGATGAACGAGCAGTACTTC.

The gene calls are TRBV24-1 and TRBJ1-2; D might be TRBD1 (5 bases). V shed 6 bases and J shed 6 bases, with 13 bases lying between them. The length of the CDR3 is 13 residues. Germline-derived CDR1 and CDR2 are KGHDR and SFDVKD. CDR3 in DNA: TGTGCCACCAGTTTAGGAGGGGCAAATGGCTACACCTTC. Protein product: CATSLGGANGYTF.

This clone was picked up a small number of times. This CDR3 reads CASSEAVGPSTEAFF. CDR3 coding DNA: TGTGCCAGCAGTGAAGCTGTGGGGCCGAGCACTGAAGCTTTCTTT. The chain has TRBV2 and TRBJ1-1; tentative D call: TRBD1 (5 bases). There are 15 residues in the CDR3. Deletions cut 0 bases from V and 4 bases from J, with 12 bases between. Germline CDR1 SNHLY, CDR2 FYNNEI.

The chain is built from TRBV18 and TRBJ2-7; TRBD2 aligns across 8 bases. Germline V lookup: CDR1 KGHSH, CDR2 LQKENI. V shed 6 bases and J 5 bases; nucleotides not matched to a gene: 9. The CDR3 covers 14 residues. In DNA, the CDR3 is TGTGCCAGCTCCCTCGACCGGGGGGGGAACGAGCAGTACTTC. Amino acid sequence: CASSLDRGGNEQYF.

The chain recombines TRBV12-3 or TRBV12-4 with TRBJ1-3; D remains unclear. Trimming left V 4 bases short and J 4 bases short, with 8 bases between. The CDR3 consists of 13 residues. CDR3 sequence reads: CASSSQQGNTIYF. In DNA, the CDR3 is TGTGCCAGCAGTTCCCAACAGGGAAACACCATATATTTT.

The chain combines TRBV27 with TRBJ1-2; D might be TRBD1 (6 bases). Trimming pared 2 bases from V and 3 bases from J, leaving 13 bases between. CDR3 size: 15 residues. Germline V gives CDR1 MNHEY, CDR2 SMNVEV (reference sequence). CDR3 sequence (DNA): TGTGCCAGCAGTTTAAAAACAGGGTGGGACTATGGCTACACCTTC. Amino acid sequence: CASSLKTGWDYGYTF.

The chain has TRBV4-1 and TRBJ1-4, with D possibly TRBD1 on 6 matching bases. V was cut by 0 bases and J by 14 bases, with 19 bases left in between. CDR1 MGHRA and CDR2 YSYEKL come from the germline V gene. This CDR3 has 15 residues. The CDR3 here is CASSQEPNQGPWLFF. Here the CDR3 DNA reads TGCGCCAGCAGCCAAGAACCAAACCAGGGGCCATGGCTGTTTTTT.

V gene TRBV6-5 combines with J gene TRBJ2-5; TRBD1 agrees at 8 bases. The CDR3 spans 13 residues. With 8 bases clipped from V and 5 bases from J, the junction kept 7 bases outside the gene matches. Germline V gives CDR1 MNHEY, CDR2 SVGAGI. The DNA for the CDR3 is TGTGCCAGCTGGACAGGGAAGGGCGAGACCCAGTACTTC. It is translated as CASWTGKGETQYF.

This clone was seen a single time. The gene calls are TRBV10-3 and TRBJ1-2; 11 bases are shared with TRBD1. CDR3 length: 15 amino acids. Germline trimming cut 0 bases from V and 4 bases from J; bases unmatched to any gene: 1. Germline CDR1 and CDR2: ENHRY and SYGVKD. DNA of the CDR3: TGTGCCATCAGTGAGTCGGGGACAGGGGGCTATGGCTACACCTTC. This sequence encodes CAISESGTGGYGYTF.

The chain links TRBV7-9 to TRBJ2-1; no definite D call. The germline V and J ends were trimmed by 1 base and 0 bases, with 16 bases remaining between them. The germline V gene encodes CDR1 SEHNR and CDR2 FQNEAQ (reference sequence). The CDR3 is 18 residues long. The CDR3 loop is CASSLGLAAASSYNEQFF. CDR3 nucleotides: TGTGCCAGCAGCTTAGGTTTGGCGGCGGCTAGCTCCTACAATGAGCAGTTCTTC.

The genes are TRBV11-2 and TRBJ2-3, with 9 nucleotides matching TRBD1. The germline gives CDR1 SGHAT, CDR2 FQNNGV. The CDR3 totals 17 residues. V shed 2 bases, J shed 1 base, and the junction held 7 bases outside the gene matches. CDR3 DNA sequence: TGTGCCAGCAGCTTAATATCGGGGACAGGGCGCACAGATACGCAGTATTTT. This encodes CASSLISGTGRTDTQYF.

This chain's CDR3 is CASSQTSGSRNEQFF. CDR3 DNA sequence: TGCGCCAGCAGCCAGACTAGCGGGAGTAGGAATGAGCAGTTCTTC. The chain employs TRBV5-1 and TRBJ2-1; 12 nucleotides agree with TRBD2. The CDR3 has 15 residues. Germline CDR1 and CDR2: SGHRS and YFSETQ. V was pared by 4 bases and J by 7 bases, with 6 bases of the junction left unmatched.

The V and J genes are TRBV3-1 (or the pseudogene TRBV3-2) and TRBJ1-4; D uncertain. The CDR3 contains 15 residues. Trimming cost V 3 bases and J 7 bases, with 15 bases left between them. In germline, CDR1 is LGHDT, CDR2 YNNKEL (reference sequence). The CDR3 loop is CASSHWRTGSEKLFF. The CDR3, as DNA: TGTGCCAGCAGCCATTGGAGGACGGGGAGTGAAAAACTGTTTTTT.

CDR3 in DNA: TGTGCCAGCAGGACTACAGGGTACCATCGGGATTCACCCCTCCACTTT. Protein product: CASRTTGYHRDSPLHF. The J gene is TRBJ1-6, the V gene TRBV27; tentatively, D is TRBD1 (6 bases). Germline loops: CDR1 MNHEY, CDR2 SMNVEV (reference sequence). The CDR3 has 16 amino acids. V shed 6 bases and J shed 8 bases, with 20 bases lying between them.

The chain combines TRBV5-1 with TRBJ1-1; TRBD1 might be the D (6 bases). This CDR3 has 15 amino acids. The V end was cut by 4 bases, the J end by 5 bases, with 18 bases between. CDR1 SGHRS and CDR2 YFSETQ come from the germline V gene. The CDR3 region is CASSGRTEPGTEAFF. The DNA of the CDR3 is TGCGCCAGCAGCGGACGGACAGAGCCGGGTACTGAAGCTTTCTTT.

This chain links TRBV6-6 with TRBJ1-5; D not resolved. The CDR3 has 14 residues. The germline gives CDR1 MNHNY, CDR2 SVGAGI (reference sequence). V gave up 8 bases and J gave up 5 bases, with 16 bases separating them. CDR3 in amino acids: CASREGGVHQPQHF. The CDR3 coding sequence is TGTGCCAGCCGAGAGGGTGGGGTCCATCAGCCCCAGCATTTT.

The V call is TRBV12-5, the J call TRBJ2-1, with D possibly being TRBD2 (5 bases). V was trimmed by 0 bases and J by 7 bases, leaving 16 bases between them. The CDR3 extends over 16 amino acids. The germline V gene encodes CDR1 LGHNT and CDR2 FRNRAP. CDR3 loop: CASGLVVSTRVNEQFF. The CDR3 nucleotides are TGTGCTAGTGGTTTGGTTGTCTCCACGAGGGTAAATGAGCAGTTCTTC.

The J gene is TRBJ2-7, the V gene TRBV7-9, with D possibly TRBD1 on 6 matching bases. Looked up from germline, CDR1 is SEHNR and CDR2 is FQNEAQ (reference sequence). Trimming stripped 1 base from V and 7 bases from J, with 14 bases between. CDR3 length equals 14 residues. CDR3 region: CASSLGRGYDEQYF. The CDR3, as DNA: TGTGCCAGCAGCTTAGGTAGGGGGTATGATGAGCAGTACTTC.